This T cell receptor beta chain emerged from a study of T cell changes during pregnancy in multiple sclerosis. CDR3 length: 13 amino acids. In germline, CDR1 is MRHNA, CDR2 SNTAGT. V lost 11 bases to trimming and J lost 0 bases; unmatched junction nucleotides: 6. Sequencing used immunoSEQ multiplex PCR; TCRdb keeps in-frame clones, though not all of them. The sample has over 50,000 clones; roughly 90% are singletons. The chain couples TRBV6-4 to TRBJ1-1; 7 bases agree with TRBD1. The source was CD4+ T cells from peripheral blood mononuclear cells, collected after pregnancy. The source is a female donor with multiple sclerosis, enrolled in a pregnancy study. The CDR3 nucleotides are TGTGCCGGAATAACAGGGGTGAACACTGAAGCTTTCTTT. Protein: CAGITGVNTEAFF.